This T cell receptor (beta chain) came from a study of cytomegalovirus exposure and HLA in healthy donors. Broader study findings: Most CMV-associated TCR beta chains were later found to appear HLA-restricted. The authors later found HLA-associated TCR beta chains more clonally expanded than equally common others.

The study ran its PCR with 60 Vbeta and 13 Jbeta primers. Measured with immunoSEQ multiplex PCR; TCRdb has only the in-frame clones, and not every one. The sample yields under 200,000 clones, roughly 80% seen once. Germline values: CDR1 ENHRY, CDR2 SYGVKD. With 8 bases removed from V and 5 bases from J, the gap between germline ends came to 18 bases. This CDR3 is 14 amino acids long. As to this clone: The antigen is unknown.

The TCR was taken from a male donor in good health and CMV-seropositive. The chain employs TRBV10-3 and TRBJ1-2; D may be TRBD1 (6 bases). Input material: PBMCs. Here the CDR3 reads CAISQLGAGYGYTF. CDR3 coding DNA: TGTGCCATCTCCCAGTTGGGGGCTGGTTATGGCTACACCTTC.